This TCR beta chain was sequenced in a study of read filtering for tumor transcriptome and immune sequencing. This clonotype was found a few times. The library was built from approximately 400 ng RNA with molecular barcoded adaptors for alpha/delta and beta/gamma chains. TCRdb passed the reads through MiXCR, listing each CDR3 protein once. Here the sample spans about 50,000 distinct CDR3 sequences, 20% being singletons. The CDR3 is 12 amino acids. Germline values: CDR1 WSHSY, CDR2 SAAADI. With V trimmed by 4 bases and J by 4 bases, 0 bases remained unmatched. This sequence was found in a donor at least 40 years old with multiple myeloma. The sequencing input was a population of CD138-negative cells sorted from bone marrow. V and J are TRBV10-2 and TRBJ1-1; TRBD1 agrees at 7 bases. In DNA form, the CDR3 reads TGCGCCAGCAGTGCAGGGGGCACTGAAGCTTTCTTT. This gives the protein CASSAGGTEAFF.